This T cell receptor (beta chain) derives from a study of blood T cell repertoires in COVID-19. Turning to the study itself: T cells, B-cell-depleted T cells, or PBMCs provided the cDNA or gDNA that served as material.

In the authors' methods: Researchers report that nucleated cell counts were estimated from reference gene primer amplification. Repertoires were generated with immunoSEQ multiplex PCR, while TCRdb's copy carries only in-frame clones and drops some. V and J calls and clone size are as listed in that table; D and trimming were resolved from the DNA. The sample has roughly 200,000 clones; 70% to 90% are singletons. Germline CDR1 MNHEY, CDR2 SMNVEV (reference sequence). The CDR3 has 15 amino acids. Losses at the gene ends were 6 bases for V and 10 bases for J; bases not matched to a gene: 11. Sequenced input: peripheral blood. J is TRBJ2-7 and V is TRBV27; 14 nucleotides agree with TRBD2. The receptor's source is a woman of 80 years or more with acute or convalescent COVID-19. The CDR3, as DNA: TGTGCCAGCAGGAACCCGGGACTAGCGGGAGCAGAACAGTACTTC. This encodes CASRNPGLAGAEQYF.